This T cell receptor (beta chain) was documented in a study of T-cell reconstitution after alpha-beta-depleted transplantation in children. The library targeted TCRbeta and was prepared with unique molecular identifiers. TCRdb re-analysed the PCR reads in MiXCR, keeping a single row per CDR3 protein. The table records 170,000 or so distinct CDR3 sequences, approximately 7% of them present only once. V lost 7 bases to trimming and J lost 2 bases, with 16 bases between them. This CDR3 region has 15 residues. The V gene's germline CDR1 is SNHLY and CDR2 FYNNEI. Source: PBMCs from the stem cell graft donor, taken from the stem cell graft. The chain employs TRBV2 and TRBJ2-3; a weak D match, TRBD1 (6 bases). This TCR derives from a human donor who donated a stem cell graft to a child with Wiskott-Aldrich syndrome. CDR3 nucleotide sequence: TGTGCCAGCAAGACCCAGGGGACACTCACAGATACGCAGTATTTT. This gives the protein CASKTQGTLTDTQYF.